The rows below give T cell receptor beta chains drawn from one sample of a study of T cell repertoires in cytomegalovirus infection. One entry per CDR3 protein results from TCRdb running MiXCR on the reads. This table holds 300,000 or so distinct CDR3 sequences, 20% to 30% found once. The sequenced material came from PBMCs. All receptors derive from a human donor in good health (CMV status not recorded). Some clones in this sample may be carry-over from other donors' samples. The CDR3 runs from the conserved cysteine through the conserved F or W. A D gene is named only where the DNA matches it firmly. Some rows mark clone size as missing; the rest say once, few, many or name a class of expanded clone.

>TRBJ1-6|-|TRBV28|-
CASRSRREGGPNSPLHF
TGTGCCAGCAGATCCCGAAGGGAGGGAGGGCCGAATTCACCCCTCCACTTT
>TRBJ2-7|-|TRBV27|-
CASSPPMSSGYEQYF
TGTGCCAGCAGTCCCCCCATGTCAAGTGGCTACGAGCAGTACTTC
>TRBJ2-7|-|TRBV2|few
CASSEDDGRRHYEQYF
TGTGCCAGCAGTGAAGATGACGGGCGGAGGCACTACGAGCAGTACTTC
>TRBJ2-5|-|TRBV20-1|-
CSRLYGQTQYF
TGCAGTCGTCTGTACGGACAGACCCAGTACTTC
>TRBJ1-4|TRBD1|TRBV2|few
CASSGTGGVEKLFF
TGTGCCAGCAGTGGGACAGGGGGTGTCGAAAAACTGTTTTTT
>TRBJ1-6|-|TRBV20-1|-
CSARTEGEYNSPLHF
TGCAGTGCGAGGACAGAGGGGGAATATAATTCACCCCTCCACTTT
>TRBJ2-5|TRBD2|TRBV20-1|-
CSGSGGRETQYF
TGCAGCGGGAGCGGGGGGAGGGAGACCCAGTACTTC
>TRBJ2-7|TRBD1|TRBV28|-
CASRTGSYEQYF
TGTGCCAGCAGGACAGGGTCCTACGAGCAGTACTTC
>TRBJ2-7|-|TRBV7-2|few
CASSLEGSGEQYF
TGTGCCAGCAGCTTAGAAGGTTCTGGCGAGCAGTACTTC
>TRBJ1-1|-|TRBV7-2|-
CASKGRDTEAFF
TGTGCCAGCAAGGGGAGGGACACTGAAGCTTTCTTT
>TRBJ2-7|-|TRBV27|-
CASSLAAADLYEQYF
TGTGCCAGCAGTTTGGCGGCGGCTGACTTATACGAGCAGTACTTC
>TRBJ2-5|-|TRBV2|-
CASSEDRRAGETQYF
TGTGCCAGCAGTGAAGATCGGCGCGCCGGGGAGACCCAGTACTTC
>TRBJ2-1|-|TRBV7-8|many
CASSGWGEQFF
TGTGCCAGCAGCGGATGGGGTGAGCAGTTCTTC
>TRBJ1-2|-|TRBV7-2|many
CASSLGSYGYTF
TGTGCCAGCAGCTTGGGCTCATATGGCTACACCTTC
>TRBJ2-7|TRBD1|TRBV20-1|few
CSARDPRQGAYEQYF
TGCAGTGCTAGAGACCCCAGACAGGGTGCTTACGAGCAGTACTTC
>TRBJ2-2|-|TRBV27|-
CASRSLGGVAGELFF
TGTGCCAGCAGATCCCTCGGCGGGGTAGCCGGGGAGCTGTTTTTT
>TRBJ2-7|-|TRBV12-3/TRBV12-4|many
CASSLRGEQYF
TGTGCCAGCAGTTTACGGGGAGAGCAGTACTTC
>TRBJ1-6|-|TRBV7-2|few
CASSLGGGGSPLHF
TGTGCCAGCAGCTTAGGGGGGGGCGGTTCACCCCTCCACTTT
>TRBJ2-3|-|TRBV28|-
CASSSGTGDTQYF
TGTGCCAGCAGTTCCGGGACTGGAGATACGCAGTATTTT
>TRBJ2-4|-|TRBV7-2|many
CASSKGRNIQYF
TGTGCCAGCAGCAAGGGACGGAACATTCAGTACTTC
>TRBJ2-6|TRBD1|TRBV11-2|-
CASSSQGSGANVLTF
TGTGCCAGCAGCTCACAGGGGTCCGGGGCCAACGTCCTGACTTTC
>TRBJ2-7|-|TRBV24-1|-
CATSSAAESGEQYF
TGTGCCACCAGTTCCGCGGCGGAATCGGGCGAGCAGTACTTC
>TRBJ2-4|-|TRBV11-2|-
CASSSAPENIQYF
TGTGCCAGCAGCTCCGCCCCAGAAAACATTCAGTACTTC
>TRBJ1-6|-|TRBV4-1|few
CASSQVTAAGSPLHF
TGCGCCAGCAGCCAAGTGACAGCCGCGGGCTCACCCCTCCACTTT
>TRBJ1-3|-|TRBV6-2/TRBV6-3|-
CASRRRTSGNTIYF
TGTGCCAGCAGAAGAAGGACCTCTGGAAACACCATATATTTT
>TRBJ2-5|-|TRBV20-1|-
CSASSSGGGKDQETQYF
TGCAGTGCTAGTAGTAGCGGAGGGGGTAAGGACCAAGAGACCCAGTACTTC
>TRBJ2-5|-|TRBV19|few
CASSSPGRRGETQYF
TGTGCCAGTAGTTCACCAGGGCGCCGGGGAGAGACCCAGTACTTC
>TRBJ2-5|TRBD2|TRBV28|-
CASSFVGGVYQETQYF
TGTGCCAGCAGTTTTGTCGGGGGGGTGTACCAAGAGACCCAGTACTTC
>TRBJ2-3|-|TRBV20-1|-
CSATPFLPGITDTQYF
TGCAGTGCTACCCCCTTCCTTCCGGGAATCACAGATACGCAGTATTTT
>TRBJ2-1|TRBD2|TRBV3-1|-
CASSQAGVRVEQFF
TGTGCCAGCAGCCAGGCGGGAGTAAGGGTTGAGCAGTTCTTC
>TRBJ2-4|TRBD2|TRBV28|-
CASSPPSGGGLRIQYF
TGTGCCAGCAGTCCCCCCTCCGGGGGGGGCCTAAGGATTCAGTACTTC
>TRBJ1-1|-|TRBV7-2|-
CASSKGRMNTEAFF
TGTGCCAGCAGCAAGGGACGGATGAACACTGAAGCTTTCTTT
>TRBJ2-1|TRBD2|TRBV28|many
CASSWTGTSGRYEQFF
TGTGCCAGCAGTTGGACCGGGACTAGCGGGAGGTATGAGCAGTTCTTC
>TRBJ2-3|TRBD2|TRBV5-1|-
CASSIGTSGRSTDTQYF
TGCGCCAGCAGCATAGGGACTAGCGGGAGGAGCACAGATACGCAGTATTTT
>TRBJ2-3|TRBD2|TRBV10-3|-
CAATSGSIPDTQYF
TGTGCCGCTACTAGCGGGAGTATTCCAGATACGCAGTATTTT
>TRBJ2-1|-|TRBV11-3|-
CASSFRPNNEQFF
TGTGCCAGCAGCTTTCGTCCGAACAATGAGCAGTTCTTC
>TRBJ2-7|-|TRBV19|-
CASSIGGQDGSYEQYF
TGTGCCAGTAGTATAGGTGGGCAGGACGGATCCTACGAGCAGTACTTC
>TRBJ2-1|-|TRBV29-1|-
CSVVSGTGRINEQFF
TGCAGCGTTGTTTCCGGGACGGGCCGTATCAATGAGCAGTTCTTC
>TRBJ2-1|-|TRBV20-1|-
CSASGAYNEQFF
TGCAGTGCTAGCGGGGCTTACAATGAGCAGTTCTTC
>TRBJ1-1|-|TRBV19|-
CASSYRENTEAFF
TGTGCCAGTAGTTACAGAGAGAACACTGAAGCTTTCTTT
>TRBJ2-7|-|TRBV27|few
CASSSASGAYEQYF
TGTGCCAGCAGTTCCGCGAGCGGAGCCTACGAGCAGTACTTC
>TRBJ2-7|-|TRBV28|-
CASSLSEALRYEQYF
TGTGCCAGCAGTTTATCCGAAGCCCTCAGGTACGAGCAGTACTTC
>TRBJ2-7|-|TRBV11-2|few
CASSTLASRATEQYF
TGTGCCAGCAGCACTCTGGCTAGCAGAGCTACTGAGCAGTACTTC
>TRBJ2-3|-|TRBV14|few
CASSRPVARLTDTQYF
TGTGCCAGCAGCAGACCTGTCGCGCGTCTGACAGATACGCAGTATTTT
>TRBJ2-7|TRBD1|TRBV12-3/TRBV12-4|many
CASRSTGISYEQYF
TGTGCCAGCAGATCGACAGGGATCTCCTACGAGCAGTACTTC
>TRBJ2-5|TRBD2|TRBV27|few
CASSLSWLAVQETQYF
TGTGCCAGCAGTTTATCGTGGCTAGCGGTCCAAGAGACCCAGTACTTC
>TRBJ1-1|TRBD1|TRBV11-2|few
CASSSGTGGRTEAFF
TGTGCCAGCAGCTCCGGGACAGGGGGCCGGACTGAAGCTTTCTTT